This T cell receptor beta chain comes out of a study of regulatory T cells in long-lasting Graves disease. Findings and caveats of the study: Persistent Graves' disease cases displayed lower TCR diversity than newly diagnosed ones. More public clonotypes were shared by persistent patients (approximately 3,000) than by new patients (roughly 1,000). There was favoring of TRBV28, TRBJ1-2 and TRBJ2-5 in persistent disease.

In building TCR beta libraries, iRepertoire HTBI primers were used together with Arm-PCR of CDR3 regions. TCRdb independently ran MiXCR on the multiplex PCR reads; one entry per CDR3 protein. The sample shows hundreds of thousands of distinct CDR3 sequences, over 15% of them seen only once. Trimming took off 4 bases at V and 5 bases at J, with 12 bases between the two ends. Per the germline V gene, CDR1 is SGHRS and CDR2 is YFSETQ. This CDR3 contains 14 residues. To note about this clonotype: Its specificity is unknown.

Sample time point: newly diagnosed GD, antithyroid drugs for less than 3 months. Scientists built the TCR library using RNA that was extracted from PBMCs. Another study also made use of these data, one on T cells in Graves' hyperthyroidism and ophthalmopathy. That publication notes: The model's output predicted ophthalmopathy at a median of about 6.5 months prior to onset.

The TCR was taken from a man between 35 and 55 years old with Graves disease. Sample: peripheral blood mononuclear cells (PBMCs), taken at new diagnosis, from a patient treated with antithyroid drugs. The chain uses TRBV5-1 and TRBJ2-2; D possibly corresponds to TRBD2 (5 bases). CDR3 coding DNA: TGCGCCAGCAGCCAAATTCGCGGGACCGGGGAGCTGTTTTTT. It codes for CASSQIRGTGELFF.